This TCR beta chain was documented in a study of human T cells and chemical hapten exposure (dated by TCRdb to about 2021). For context, the study as a whole: For sensitization, 2% DPC in acetone was applied to a 2 cm by 2 cm area of upper inner arm skin. Patients additionally received weekly therapeutic DPC doses to the scalp throughout the roughly 26-week study period. Patch testing was performed on the upper back with Finn chambers containing 0.01% DPC, and the patch tests were scored after 6 days according to International Contact Dermatitis Research Group standards. Most of the patients in the cohort were female, and the cohort covered alopecia areata with under or over 50% scalp involvement, alopecia totalis and alopecia universalis. The libraries were sequenced as a pool, and the TCR yield per sample differed mostly because of small variations in library volumes within the pool. This study followed changes in the peripheral blood TCR repertoire in vivo during primary and secondary sensitization of alopecia patients to the hapten diphenylcyclopropenone (DPC). Blood samples were taken from patients before sensitization (week 0) and then at 2, 6 and about 24 weeks after DPC sensitization. For TCR sequencing, blood came from 25 to 35 alopecia patients at anywhere from one to four time points (pre-sensitization, 2, 6 and 24 weeks). Overall study outcomes, separate from this receptor: Patch test score correlated positively with the number of PT1 expanded TCRs, reaching significance at thresholds 8, 16 and 32 but not at 4. DPC sensitization did not change how many TCRs were above 1 in 1000 frequency, and no evidence was found of alterations in global repertoire structure. Because every patient had alopecia, a presumed autoimmune disease, the patients' immune response might differ from that of healthy individuals. Compared with pre-sensitization or healthy control sets, expanded TCRs formed significantly more large CDR3 similarity clusters, which is consistent with antigen-driven responses. After repeated subsampling, changes were observed in the strength of the expansion versus patch-test correlation and in the threshold at which the correlation became significant.

This clonotype turned up a few times. No cognate antigen has been identified for it. One base away there is no much larger clone; base qualities are not given. The CDR3 covers 15 residues, taking in both the cysteine and the phenylalanine. Only the CDR3 part of the read is kept: 45 bases, read in frame from the first base. The V and J ends are trimmed by 3 bases and 2 bases, leaving 13 bases between them. CDR1 and CDR2, per the germline V gene, are SGHAT and FQNNGV. The sample's time point label, decoded: pre-sensitization, week 0. The sample's treatment or condition label is to be understood as: therapeutic diphenylcyclopropenone sensitization with weekly scalp DPC. At every patch-test visit, the blood draw took place before the patch test was put on. Patients were considered eligible if aged 18 to 70, diagnosed with alopecia and deemed suitable for DPC therapy, and patients were excluded if pregnant. Unfractionated whole blood was collected in Tempus Blood RNA tubes, and total RNA was extracted from that blood.

The method behind the library was RACE. The sequencer listed for this sample is NextSeq 500. During library preparation, unique molecular identifiers were attached to individual cDNA molecules so that TCRs could be counted quantitatively and reproducibly. Each blood RNA sample was used to sequence both TCR alpha and TCR beta chains. The authors' analysis ran thus. A median of around 100,000 TCRs per sample was observed, with a range of 23,224 to 690,600. V, J and CDR3 annotation of the TCR reads was performed with the Decombinator software suite. To make PS versus PT1 abundance plots, every sample was subsampled to the same number of TCRs (28,000). TCRs were defined as expanded if absent before sensitization and observed at least eight times at the 2-week time point. TCRdb applied fastp at Q25 and MiXCR to the public reads, then kept only in-frame beta chains. A single entry per CDR3 protein holds the most common genes and DNA from its merged rows. The V and J calls and clone size are TCRdb's, not the authors'. The table for this sample lists roughly 100,000 distinct CDR3 sequences; more than 10% of them were counted only once. 1.6% of the sample is in the top ten clones.

Sequencing was performed on whole blood, taken in connection with sensitization to the hapten diphenylcyclopropenone (DPC). The rearranged chain carries TRBV11-2 and TRBJ2-5; there is no confident call for the D gene. The origin of this receptor is a woman between 50 and 59 years old with alopecia areata. Some clones in this sample may be carry-over from other donors' samples. The DNA is as follows: TGTGCCAGCAGCTTTAACAGCGCAGTGCAAGAGACCCAGTACTTC. Protein translation: CASSFNSAVQETQYF. The entire variable domain, with the stretches around the CDR3 drawn from the reference TRBV11-2 and TRBJ2-5 proteins, is EAGVAQSPRYKIIEKRQSVAFWCNPISGHATLYWYQQILGQGPKLLIQFQNNGVVDDSQLPKDRFSAERLKGVDSTLKIQPAKLEDSAVYLCASSFNSAVQETQYFGPGTRLLVL.